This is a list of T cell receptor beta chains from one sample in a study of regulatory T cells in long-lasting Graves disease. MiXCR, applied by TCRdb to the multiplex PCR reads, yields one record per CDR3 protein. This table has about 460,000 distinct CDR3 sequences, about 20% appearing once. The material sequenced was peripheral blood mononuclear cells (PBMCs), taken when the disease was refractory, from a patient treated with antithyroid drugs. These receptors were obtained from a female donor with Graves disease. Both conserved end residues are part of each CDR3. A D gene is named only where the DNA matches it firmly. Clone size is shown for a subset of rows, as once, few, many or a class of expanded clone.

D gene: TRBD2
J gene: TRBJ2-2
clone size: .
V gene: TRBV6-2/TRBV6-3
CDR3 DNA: TGTGCCAGCACCCTCGATACCCTCAGGGAGGGCGGGGAGCTGTTTTTT
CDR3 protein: CASTLDTLREGGELFF

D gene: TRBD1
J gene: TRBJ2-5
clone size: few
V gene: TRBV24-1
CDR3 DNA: TGTGCCACCAGTGATCCGGGACAGGGAAGGGAGACCCAGTACTTC
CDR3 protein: CATSDPGQGRETQYF

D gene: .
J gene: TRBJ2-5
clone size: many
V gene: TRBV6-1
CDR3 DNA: TGTGCCAGCAGCATTGGAGGGACCCAGTACTTC
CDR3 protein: CASSIGGTQYF

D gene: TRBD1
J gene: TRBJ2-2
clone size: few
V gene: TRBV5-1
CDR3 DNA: TGCGCCAGCAGCCCCGGGACAGTATCCACCGGGGAGCTGTTTTTT
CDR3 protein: CASSPGTVSTGELFF

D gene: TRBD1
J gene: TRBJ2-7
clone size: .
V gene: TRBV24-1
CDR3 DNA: TGTGCCACCAGTGATTTGCCCCACGGGACAGGGGGGCACGAGCAGTACTTC
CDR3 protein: CATSDLPHGTGGHEQYF

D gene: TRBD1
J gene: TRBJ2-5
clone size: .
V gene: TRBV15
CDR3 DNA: TGTGCCACCAGCAGAGAGGGGACAGGGAATTTGGAGACCCAGTACTTC
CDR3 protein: CATSREGTGNLETQYF

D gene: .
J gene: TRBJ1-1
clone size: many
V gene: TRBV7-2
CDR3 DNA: TGTGCCAGCAGCTTAGTAGGGGTGGCTGAAGCTTTCTTT
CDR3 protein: CASSLVGVAEAFF

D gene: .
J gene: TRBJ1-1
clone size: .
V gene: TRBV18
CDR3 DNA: TGTGCCAGCTCACCTAGACAGGACCAAGCCGCTGAAGCTTTCTTT
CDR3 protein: CASSPRQDQAAEAFF

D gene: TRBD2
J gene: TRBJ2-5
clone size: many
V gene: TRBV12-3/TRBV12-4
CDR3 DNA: TGTGCCAGCAGCCAGACTCGGACTAGCGGGAGTGAGGGGACCCAGTACTTC
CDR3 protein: CASSQTRTSGSEGTQYF

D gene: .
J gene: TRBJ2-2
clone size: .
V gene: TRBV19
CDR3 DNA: TGTGCCAGTAGTTCCGGGACACCCTACACCGGGGAGCTGTTTTTT
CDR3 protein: CASSSGTPYTGELFF

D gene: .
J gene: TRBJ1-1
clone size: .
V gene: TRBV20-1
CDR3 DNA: TGCAGTGCTAGAGATCCTCGGCCCCAGGGCGAAGCTTTCTTT
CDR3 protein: CSARDPRPQGEAFF

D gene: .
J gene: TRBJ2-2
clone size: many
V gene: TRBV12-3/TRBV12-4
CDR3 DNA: TGTGCCAGCAGCGGGGTAAACACCGGGGAGCTGTTTTTT
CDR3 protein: CASSGVNTGELFF

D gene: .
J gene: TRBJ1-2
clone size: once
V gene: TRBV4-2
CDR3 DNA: TGTGCCAGCAGCCAAGCGGGCACAGTTCGCTATGGCTACACCTTC
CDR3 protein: CASSQAGTVRYGYTF

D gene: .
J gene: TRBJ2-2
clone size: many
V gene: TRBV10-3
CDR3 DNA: TGTGCCATCAGCCCACAGATGACCGGGGAGCTGTTTTTT
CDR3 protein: CAISPQMTGELFF

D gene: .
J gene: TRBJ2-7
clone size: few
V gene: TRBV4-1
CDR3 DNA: TGCGCCAGCAGCGGAAGGAGGCAGCTCCTCCTTGACGAGCAGTACTTC
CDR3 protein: CASSGRRQLLLDEQYF

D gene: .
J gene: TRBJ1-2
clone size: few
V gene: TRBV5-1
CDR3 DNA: TGCGCCAGCAGCTTGGGAGACAGAGCGTTTAACTATGGCTACACCTTC
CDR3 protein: CASSLGDRAFNYGYTF

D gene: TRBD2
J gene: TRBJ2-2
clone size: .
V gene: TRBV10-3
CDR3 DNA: TGTGCCATCAGAGAGGGAGAGCGGGGGGACGACACCGGGGAGCTGTTTTTT
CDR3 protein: CAIREGERGDDTGELFF

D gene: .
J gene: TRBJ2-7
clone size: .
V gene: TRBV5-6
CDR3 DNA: TGTGCCAGCAGCTTCCCCTCTCAGGGAGTCTACGAGCAGTACTTC
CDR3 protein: CASSFPSQGVYEQYF

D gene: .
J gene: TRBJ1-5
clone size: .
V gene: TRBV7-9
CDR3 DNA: TGTGCCAGCAGCTTAGAGGGGTTAAATCAGCCCCAGCATTTT
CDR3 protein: CASSLEGLNQPQHF

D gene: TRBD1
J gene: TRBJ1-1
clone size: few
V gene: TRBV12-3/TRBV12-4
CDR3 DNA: TGTGCCAGCAGAGCGGGACAGGGCTTCGCGAACACTGAAGCTTTCTTT
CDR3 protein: CASRAGQGFANTEAFF

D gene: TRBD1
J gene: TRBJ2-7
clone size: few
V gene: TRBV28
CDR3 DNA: TGTGCCAGCAGCTCCCCAGGGACAGATCTCGGCTACGAGCAGTACTTC
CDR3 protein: CASSSPGTDLGYEQYF

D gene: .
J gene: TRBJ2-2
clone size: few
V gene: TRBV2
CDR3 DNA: TGTGCCAGCAGTGGGACGGCACCTACGAACACCGGGGAGCTGTTTTTT
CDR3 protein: CASSGTAPTNTGELFF

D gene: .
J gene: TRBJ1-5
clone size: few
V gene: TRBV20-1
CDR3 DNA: TGCAGTGCTAGATCCCGACCAGGGTACAATCAGCCCCAGCATTTT
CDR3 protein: CSARSRPGYNQPQHF

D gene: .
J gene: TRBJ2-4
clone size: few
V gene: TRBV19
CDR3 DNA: TGTGCCAGTAGAGAGAGCGGAAACATTCAGTACTTC
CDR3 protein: CASRESGNIQYF

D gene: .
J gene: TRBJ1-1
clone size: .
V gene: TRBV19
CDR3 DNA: TGTGCCAGTAGTATAGTATCGGGCACTGAAGCTTTCTTT
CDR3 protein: CASSIVSGTEAFF

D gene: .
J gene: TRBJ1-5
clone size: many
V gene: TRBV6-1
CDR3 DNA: TGTGCCAGCATTGAGGGACACCTTAGCAATCAGCCCCAGCATTTT
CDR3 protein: CASIEGHLSNQPQHF

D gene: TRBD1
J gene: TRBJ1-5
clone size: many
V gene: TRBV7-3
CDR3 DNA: TGTGCCAGCAGCTTAGCGACAGGGATGGGCAATCAGCCCCAGCATTTT
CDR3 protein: CASSLATGMGNQPQHF

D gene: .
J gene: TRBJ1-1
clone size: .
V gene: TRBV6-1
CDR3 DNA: TGTGCCAGCAGTGGCTACAAGGGGACTGAAGCTTTCTTT
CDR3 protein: CASSGYKGTEAFF

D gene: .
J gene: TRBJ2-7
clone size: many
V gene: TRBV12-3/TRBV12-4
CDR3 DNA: TGTGCCAGCAGCCACCCGGGGAAAGAGGAGCAGTACTTC
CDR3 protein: CASSHPGKEEQYF

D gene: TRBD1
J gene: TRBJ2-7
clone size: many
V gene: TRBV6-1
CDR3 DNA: TGTGCCAGCAGCTCACAGCGGACAGGGAGCTACGAGCAGTACTTC
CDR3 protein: CASSSQRTGSYEQYF

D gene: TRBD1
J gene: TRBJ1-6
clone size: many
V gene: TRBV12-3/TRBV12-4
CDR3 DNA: TGTGCCAGCAGTGTGGACAGGCGTAATTCACCCCTCCACTTT
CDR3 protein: CASSVDRRNSPLHF

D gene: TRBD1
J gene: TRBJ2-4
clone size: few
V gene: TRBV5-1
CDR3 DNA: TGCGCCAGCTCGCGCGGAAGACAGGGGGCCGGTGTGGCCAAAAACATTCAGTACTTC
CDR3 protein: CASSRGRQGAGVAKNIQYF

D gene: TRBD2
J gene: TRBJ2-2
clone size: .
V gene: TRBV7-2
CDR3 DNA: TGTGCCAGCAGCTTACCGGGACTAGCGAGAACCGGGGAGCTGTTTTTT
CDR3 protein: CASSLPGLARTGELFF

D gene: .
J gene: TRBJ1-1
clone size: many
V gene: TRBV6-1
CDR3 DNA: TGTGCCAGCAGAGCCAGGGGAGGGAGGAACACTGAAGCTTTCTTT
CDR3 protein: CASRARGGRNTEAFF

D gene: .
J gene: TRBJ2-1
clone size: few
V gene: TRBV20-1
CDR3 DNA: TGCAGTGCTCTCCCAGGAGGGGGTGAGCAGTTCTTC
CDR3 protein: CSALPGGGEQFF

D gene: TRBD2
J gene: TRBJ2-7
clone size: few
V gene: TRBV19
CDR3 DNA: TGTGCCAGTAGCCACGGGGGGGGTCGCACCTACGAGCAGTACTTC
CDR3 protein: CASSHGGGRTYEQYF

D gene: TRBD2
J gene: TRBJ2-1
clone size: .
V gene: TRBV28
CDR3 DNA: TGTGCCAGCAGTTTACTCGGGGGGGCGGGGAGCAACTATCAAAATGAGCAGTTCTTC
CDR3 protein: CASSLLGGAGSNYQNEQFF

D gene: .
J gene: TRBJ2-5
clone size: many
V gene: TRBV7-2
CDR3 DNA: TGTGCCAGCAGCTTAGAGTCCAGGCAGACCCAGTACTTC
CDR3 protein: CASSLESRQTQYF

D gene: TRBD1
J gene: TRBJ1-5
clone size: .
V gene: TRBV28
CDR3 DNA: TGTGCCAGCAGTTTACCGGGACAGGCATCCAATCAGCCCCAGCATTTT
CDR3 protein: CASSLPGQASNQPQHF

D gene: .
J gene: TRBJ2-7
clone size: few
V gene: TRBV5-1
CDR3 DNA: TGCGCCAGCAGCTTTCTCGACCCGCCCAACGGCGAGCAGTACTTC
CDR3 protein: CASSFLDPPNGEQYF

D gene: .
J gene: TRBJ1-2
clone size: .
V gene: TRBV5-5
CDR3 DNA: TGTGCCAGCAGCTTGGCCCCCGGGGCAGGTGGCTACACCTTC
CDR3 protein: CASSLAPGAGGYTF

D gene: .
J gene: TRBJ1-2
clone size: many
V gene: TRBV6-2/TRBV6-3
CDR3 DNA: TGTGCCAGCAGTTACTCGAGTCCAGGGATCTATGGCTACACCTTC
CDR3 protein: CASSYSSPGIYGYTF

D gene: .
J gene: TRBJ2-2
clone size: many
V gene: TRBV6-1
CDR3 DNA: TGTGCCAGCAGACGGGACGGTTCGAACACCGGGGAGCTGTTTTTT
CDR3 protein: CASRRDGSNTGELFF

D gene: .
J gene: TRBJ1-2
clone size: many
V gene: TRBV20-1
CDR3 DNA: TGCAGTGCTAGAGAGGGGGCTAACTATGGCTACACCTTC
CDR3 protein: CSAREGANYGYTF